This T cell receptor beta chain emerged from a study of T cells after yellow fever vaccination. Study-wide points: Secondary responses were weaker yet peaked faster, day 5 versus 15. A large majority of primary-vaccination clones showed up again after the booster (96% CD4, around 90% CD8).

This clonotype has ten or more counts. Antigen specificity is unknown. A universal primer site and UMIs were added as TCR cDNA was made by 5'RACE template switching. MiXCR was run by TCRdb on the 5' RACE reads, yielding one entry per CDR3 protein. The data hold fewer than 450,000 distinct CDR3 sequences, with 3% to 4.5% observed a single time. The germline CDR1 and CDR2 sequences are MGHRA and YSYEKL. V was shortened by 0 bases and J by 4 bases, with 9 bases between the two germline ends. The CDR3 covers 15 residues. Sequencing was performed on PBMCs, taken 5 days after the yellow fever booster vaccination. This sequence originates from a man younger than 35 who received the YFV17D yellow fever vaccine. The V and J genes are TRBV4-1 and TRBJ2-2, with no clear D. CDR3 amino acids: CASSQDARLTGELFF. As DNA, the CDR3 is TGCGCCAGCAGCCAAGATGCGAGGCTCACCGGGGAGCTGTTTTTT.